Below are 19 T cell receptor beta chains sequenced from a single sample in a study of T cells in Graves' hyperthyroidism and ophthalmopathy. RNA transcripts yielded amplified TCR beta CDR3 regions. The HTBI primer set served for first-round RT-PCR of the TCR CDR3. TCRdb processed the multiplex PCR reads anew with MiXCR; each CDR3 protein has one entry. In the table there are hundreds of thousands of distinct CDR3 sequences, over 15% of which are singletons. Sequencing used blood. Receptor source: a woman aged 18 to 35 with Graves' hyperthyroidism.

This clonotype came up a few times. The V and J genes are TRBV5-4 and TRBJ2-3, with 9 bases that match TRBD2. CDR3 length: 17 amino acids. CDR1 SGHNT and CDR2 YYREEE come from the germline V gene (reference sequence). V shed 4 bases and J 2 bases; nucleotides not matched to a gene: 11. DNA for the CDR3: TGTGCCAGCAGCCAATCCCGACTAGCGGATAACACAGATACGCAGTATTTT. Translated: CASSQSRLADNTDTQYF.

This clonotype has a count of ten or more. This chain joins TRBV20-1 and TRBJ1-3; no clear D gene. The CDR3 totals 14 residues. Trimming stripped 0 bases from V and 0 bases from J, with 6 bases between. Per germline, CDR1 DFQATT and CDR2 SNEGSKA (reference sequence). The CDR3 sequence: CSARDYTSGNTIYF. CDR3 in DNA: TGCAGTGCTAGAGATTACACCTCTGGAAACACCATATATTTT.

In its sample, this clonotype was seen many times. This chain connects TRBV20-1 to TRBJ2-3; D ambiguous. Germline assignment: CDR1 DFQATT and CDR2 SNEGSKA (reference sequence). The CDR3 totals 11 residues. V lost 5 bases and J lost 5, with 8 bases in between. Here the CDR3 reads CSAAPKDTQYF. Written as DNA, the CDR3 is TGCAGTGCTGCACCCAAAGATACGCAGTATTTT.

This clonotype was counted a few times. The rearrangement uses TRBV27 and TRBJ2-3; D tentatively reads TRBD1 or TRBD2 (5 bases each). The CDR3 totals 13 residues. The V gene lost 3 bases and the J gene lost 4 bases, with 8 bases spanning the gap. In germline, CDR1 is MNHEY, CDR2 SMNVEV (reference sequence). CDR3 residues: CASSFQGPDTQYF. The CDR3 DNA follows: TGTGCCAGCAGTTTTCAGGGACCAGATACGCAGTATTTT.

This clonotype was detected many times. The V call is TRBV7-3, the J call TRBJ1-1; D uncertain. Germline V gives CDR1 SGHTA, CDR2 FQGTGA. The CDR3 has 13 residues. With 2 bases removed from V and 2 bases from J, the gap between germline ends came to 6 bases. This CDR3 is CASSLWDNTEAFF. CDR3 nucleotides: TGTGCCAGCAGCTTATGGGATAACACTGAAGCTTTCTTT.

The J gene is TRBJ1-2, the V gene TRBV18; perhaps TRBD1 as D (6 bases). Trimming stripped 8 bases from V and 8 bases from J, with 18 bases between. The germline gives CDR1 KGHSH, CDR2 LQKENI. The CDR3 contains 13 residues. The CDR3: CASPAVGGQGYTF. Written as DNA, the CDR3 is TGTGCCAGCCCGGCCGTTGGGGGGCAGGGCTACACCTTC.

This clonotype was picked up many times. CDR3 sequence reads: CASSLVGNGELFF. CDR3 nucleotides: TGTGCCAGCAGCTTAGTAGGGAACGGGGAGCTGTTTTTT. V and J are TRBV11-3 and TRBJ2-2; D is unclear. The V gene's germline CDR1 is SGHNT and CDR2 YENEEA. Trimming pared 1 base from V and 7 bases from J, leaving 7 bases between. The CDR3 consists of 13 residues.

The chain recombines TRBV9 with TRBJ2-1, with 9 nucleotides matching TRBD2. V lost 0 bases and J lost 7; bases outside the gene matches: 8. The CDR3 spans 16 residues. In germline, CDR1 is SGDLS, CDR2 YYNGEE. In DNA form, the CDR3 reads TGTGCCAGCAGCGTAGTGCCTAGCGGGGCTTATAATGAGCAGTTCTTC. It translates to CASSVVPSGAYNEQFF.

The chain recombines TRBV13 with TRBJ1-2; TRBD1 agrees at 7 bases. CDR1 PRHDT and CDR2 FYEKMQ come from the germline V gene (reference sequence). V lost 6 bases and J lost 4; bases outside the gene matches: 11. The CDR3 extends over 15 amino acids. DNA of the CDR3: TGTGCCAGCAGAATCCGACAGGGAGGATTCTATGGCTACACCTTC. The encoded protein is CASRIRQGGFYGYTF.

The sample holds many counts of this clonotype. The rearrangement joins TRBV7-2 to TRBJ2-7; D may be TRBD2 (6 bases). CDR1 SGHTA and CDR2 FQGNSA come from the germline V gene. This CDR3 region has 14 residues. V was shortened by 3 bases and J by 2 bases, with 11 bases between the two germline ends. The CDR3 region has the DNA TGTGCCAGCAGCTTCCGGACTACCCCCTACGAGCAGTACTTC. Translated: CASSFRTTPYEQYF.

In its sample, this clonotype was seen a few times. The junction departs from the called germline gene at one end, perhaps through a read error. The genes are TRBV15 and TRBJ2-7; possible D gene TRBD1, 6 bases. The germline V gene has CDR1 LNHNV and CDR2 YYDKDF (reference sequence). This CDR3 region has 17 residues. CDR3 DNA sequence: TGTGCCACCAGCAGAGCCACCCCAGGGGAAAGTCGGTACGGGCAGTACTTC. Translating gives CATSRATPGESRYGQYF.

There are a few counts of this clonotype. This chain joins TRBV29-1 and TRBJ2-1; perhaps TRBD1 as D (5 bases). V was trimmed by 4 bases and J by 10 bases, leaving 11 bases between them. The germline V gene encodes CDR1 SQVTM and CDR2 ANQGSEA. The CDR3 is made up of 11 amino acids. The CDR3 loop reads CSVGQGREQFF. CDR3 DNA sequence: TGCAGCGTTGGGCAGGGCAGGGAGCAGTTCTTC.

The chain couples TRBV25-1 to TRBJ1-2; 8 bases fit TRBD1. J was trimmed by 4 bases and V by 2 bases; bases with no gene match: 3. This CDR3 spans 14 amino acids. Germline V gene data show CDR1 as MGHDK and CDR2 as SYGVNS. The CDR3 is CASSETTGVYGYTF. DNA of the CDR3: TGTGCCAGCAGTGAAACGACAGGGGTCTATGGCTACACCTTC.

The V call is TRBV10-3, the J call TRBJ2-7, with 7 bases aligning to TRBD2. This CDR3 contains 13 residues. CDR1 and CDR2 (germline): ENHRY, SYGVKD. V lost 5 bases, J lost 2 bases, and 3 bases stayed unmatched. The CDR3 DNA reads as TGTGCCATCAGTAGCGGGGAGACCTACGAGCAGTACTTC. Translating gives CAISSGETYEQYF.

In its sample, this clonotype was seen many times. The chain uses TRBV20-1 and TRBJ1-5, with D hard to call. Germline lookup yields CDR1 DFQATT and CDR2 SNEGSKA (reference sequence). The CDR3 spans 15 residues. V was pared by 6 bases and J by 0 bases, with 15 bases between. The CDR3 DNA is TGCAGTGCCACGTCAAGGGTTAATAGCAATCAGCCCCAGCATTTT. Translation: CSATSRVNSNQPQHF.

This clonotype was recorded many times. The chain couples TRBV24-1 to TRBJ2-1; TRBD2 aligns across 10 bases. The CDR3 contains 13 residues. Germline CDR1 is KGHDR and CDR2 is SFDVKD. The ends lost 8 bases at V and 8 bases at J; junction bases unmatched: 5. CDR3 sequence reads: CATTPGTSDEQFF. The CDR3 bases are TGTGCCACCACCCCTGGGACTAGCGATGAGCAGTTCTTC.

This chain links TRBV4-3 with TRBJ2-7; D remains ambiguous. There are 15 residues in the CDR3. The V gene's germline CDR1 is LGHNA and CDR2 YSLEER. V was cut by 0 bases and J by 3 bases, with 12 bases left in between. Written as DNA, the CDR3 is TGCGCCAGCAGCCAAGAAGGTCGGGCCCGCTACGAGCAGTACTTC. Encoded protein: CASSQEGRARYEQYF.

In DNA form, the CDR3 reads TGTGCCAGCAGCGTAAACACAGGGGCCCAGGTGAACACCGGGGAGCTGTTTTTT. Residues: CASSVNTGAQVNTGELFF. This chain uses TRBV9 with TRBJ2-2; 7 nucleotides line up with TRBD1. CDR3 size: 18 residues. Germline assignment: CDR1 SGDLS and CDR2 YYNGEE. The trim removed 1 base at V and 1 base at J, leaving 10 bases unmatched.

This clonotype appeared many times. The chain uses TRBV12-5 and TRBJ1-1; 8 bases match TRBD1. Germline-derived CDR1 and CDR2 are LGHNT and FRNRAP. CDR3 length equals 14 residues. The J segment lost 1 base and the V segment lost 6 bases, leaving 4 bases of the junction unmatched. The CDR3 DNA is TGTGCTAGTGGGAGAGGACAGGGGAACACTGAAGCTTTCTTT. It codes for CASGRGQGNTEAFF.